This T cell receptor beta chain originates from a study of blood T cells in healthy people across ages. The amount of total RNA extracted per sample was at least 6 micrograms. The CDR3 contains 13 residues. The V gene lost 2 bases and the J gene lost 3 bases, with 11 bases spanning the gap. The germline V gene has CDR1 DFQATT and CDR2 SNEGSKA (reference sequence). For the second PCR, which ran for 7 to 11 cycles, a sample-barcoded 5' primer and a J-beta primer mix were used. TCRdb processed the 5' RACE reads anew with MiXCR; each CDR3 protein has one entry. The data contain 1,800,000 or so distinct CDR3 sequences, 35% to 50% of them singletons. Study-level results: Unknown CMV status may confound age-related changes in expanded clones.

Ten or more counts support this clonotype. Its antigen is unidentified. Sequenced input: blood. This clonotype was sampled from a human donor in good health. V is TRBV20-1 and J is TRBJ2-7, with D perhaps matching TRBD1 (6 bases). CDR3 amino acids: CSARIGTFYEQYF. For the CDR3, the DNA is TGCAGTGCTAGAATCGGGACATTCTACGAGCAGTACTTC.